These T cell receptor beta chains were read from a single sample in a study of regulatory T cells in long-lasting Graves disease. TCRdb used MiXCR to reprocess the multiplex PCR reads, holding one entry per CDR3 protein. The repertoire includes roughly 440,000 distinct CDR3 sequences, 16% of them detected once, and about 23% sits in the top ten. This sample also belongs to another study, concerning T cells in Graves' hyperthyroidism and ophthalmopathy.

Sequencing used peripheral blood mononuclear cells (PBMCs), obtained at new diagnosis, from a patient treated with antithyroid drugs. These receptors were taken from a woman younger than 35 with Graves disease. The CDR3 runs from the conserved cysteine through the conserved F or W. Clone size is shown for a subset of rows, as once, few, many or a class of expanded clone.

>TRBV24-1|few|14
CATSDTSGANVLTF
>TRBV7-3|-|14
CASSLERVTGELFF
>TRBV15|-|16
CATSRDSAGAAGELFF
>TRBV11-2|many|16
CASSRIGGEMENIQYF
>TRBV2|-|16
CASSDVASGGYNEQFF
>TRBV28|many|14
CASSPGGFQETQYF
>TRBV4-2|few|16
CASSQASGRGRGGYTF
>TRBV7-2|few|11
CASSFTRELFF
>TRBV14|many|15
CASSQRVGAYNEQFF
>TRBV28|many|13
CASSLGTVREQYF
>TRBV6-5|many|18
CASSYSVSSGRRTGELFF
>TRBV19|few|15
CASSYRTGGNSPLHF
>TRBV7-6|many|14
CASSLTTGPYEQYF
>TRBV28|few|18
CASSLYIGLAKNPDTQYF
>TRBV3-1|-|16
CASSRYRGLNTGELFF